The clone carrying this TCR beta chain was counted ten times or more. Profiled with immunoSEQ multiplex PCR; TCRdb holds only in-frame clones, not every one. The sample holds 250,000 to 300,000 clones, approximately 85% seen once. The J segment lost 9 bases and the V segment lost 0 bases, leaving 7 bases of the junction unmatched. The CDR3 runs 17 residues. Germline loops: CDR1 MNHEY, CDR2 SMNVEV (reference sequence). The data are from a study of blood T cell repertoires in COVID-19. The sample comprised PBMCs or T cells enriched from blood (not recorded which). V usage is TRBV27 and J usage is TRBJ1-6; 11 nucleotides align to TRBD1. The origin of this receptor is a woman aged 45-59 years who had been exposed to COVID-19. The CDR3 here is CASSLSISGTGGSPLHF. The CDR3 DNA is TGTGCCAGCAGTTTATCAATATCCGGGACAGGGGGTTCACCCCTCCACTTT.